These 20 T cell receptor beta chains share one sample of origin, sequenced in a study of blood T cell repertoires in COVID-19. The repertoire was sequenced with immunoSEQ multiplex PCR; TCRdb's copy has only in-frame clones and lacks some. The table includes 150,000 to 200,000 clones, 88% detected once. Sequenced material: peripheral blood. These TCRs come from a man over 45 who had recovered from COVID-19.

V and J are TRBV2 and TRBJ1-1, with D uncertain. Germline assignment: CDR1 SNHLY and CDR2 FYNNEI. The V gene lost 1 base and the J gene lost 6 bases, with 15 bases spanning the gap. The CDR3 covers 15 residues. The CDR3 bases are TGTGCCAGCAGTGAAGAGGATCGGGGAAGTGCTGAAGCTTTCTTT. This codes for CASSEEDRGSAEAFF.

The chain couples TRBV4-1 to TRBJ2-3, with D perhaps TRBD1 (5 bases). Trimming cost V 0 bases and J 0 bases, with 13 bases left between them. Germline CDR1 reads MGHRA; CDR2 reads YSYEKL. This CDR3 is built from 17 residues. This CDR3 is CASSQDGASISTDTQYF. The CDR3 DNA follows: TGCGCCAGCAGCCAAGATGGGGCGAGCATAAGCACAGATACGCAGTATTTT.

The chain recombines TRBV19 with TRBJ2-5, with D possibly TRBD2 on 5 matching bases. This CDR3 comprises 12 residues. Trimming cost V 3 bases and J 5 bases, with 7 bases left between them. From germline, CDR1 is LNHDA and CDR2 SQIVND (reference sequence). CDR3 coding DNA: TGTGCCAGTAGTATGCCGGGGGAGACCCAGTACTTC. It encodes CASSMPGETQYF.

The chain couples TRBV6-5 to TRBJ1-5, with 12 bases fitting TRBD1. Trimming cost V 2 bases and J 7 bases; bases outside gene matches: 6. The CDR3 has 16 residues. Germline CDR1 is MNHEY and CDR2 is SVGAGI. This CDR3 is CASSYGTGGGGQPQHF. For the CDR3, the DNA is TGTGCCAGCAGTTACGGGACAGGGGGCGGAGGACAGCCCCAGCATTTT.

This clone was seen a few times. V usage is TRBV4-1 and J usage is TRBJ1-3; 7 bases fit TRBD1. The CDR3 totals 14 residues. Germline V gives CDR1 MGHRA, CDR2 YSYEKL. Trimming took 3 bases from V and 3 from J; bases not matched to a gene: 2. CDR3 residues: CASSQGDSGNTIYF. In DNA, the CDR3 is TGCGCCAGCAGCCAGGGGGACAGTGGAAACACCATATATTTT.

As regards this clone: One end of the junction fails to match germline, which may point to a read error. V and J are TRBV7-9 and TRBJ2-7, with 12 bases lining up with TRBD2. Germline V gene lookup returns CDR1 SEHNR and CDR2 FQNEAQ (reference sequence). CDR3 length equals 15 residues. The CDR3 is CASSLAGGPGDEQYF. The CDR3 nucleotides are TGTGCCAGCAGCCTAGCGGGAGGGCCGGGGGACGAGCAGTACTTC.

The V call is TRBV6-5, the J call TRBJ2-1; 8 nucleotides line up with TRBD1. The CDR3 runs 14 residues. Losses at the gene ends were 7 bases for V and 6 bases for J; bases not matched to a gene: 8. Germline lookup yields CDR1 MNHEY and CDR2 SVGAGI. CDR3 coding DNA: TGTGCCAGCACCGGTACAGGGGGGTCCAATGAGCAGTTCTTC. Encoded protein: CASTGTGGSNEQFF.

In nucleotides, the CDR3 is TGTGCCAGCACCCTCGGGGATGAGCAGTTCTTC. Translation gives CASTLGDEQFF. The chain recombines TRBV12-3 or TRBV12-4 with TRBJ2-1; possibly TRBD2 for D (5 bases). The CDR3 is made up of 11 amino acids. Trimming took 7 bases from V and 8 from J, leaving 9 bases between them.

This clone was counted a single time. The chain carries TRBV28 and TRBJ2-7, with D maybe TRBD1 (5 bases). The germline V gene has CDR1 MDHEN and CDR2 SYDVKM. The CDR3 contains 16 residues. Trimming took off 1 base at V and 4 bases at J, with 17 bases between the two ends. The CDR3 region is CASSLFGQGSRYEQYF. DNA of the CDR3: TGTGCCAGCAGTTTATTCGGGCAGGGTAGCAGGTACGAGCAGTACTTC.

The sample holds one count of this clone. The genes are TRBV7-2 and TRBJ1-4; D ambiguous. Germline CDR1 SGHTA, CDR2 FQGNSA. V was trimmed by 1 base and J by 8 bases, leaving 11 bases between them. The CDR3 sequence is 14 residues long. CDR3 DNA sequence: TGTGCCAGCAGCTTAGGAGGTACCAGAGAAAAACTGTTTTTT. Protein sequence: CASSLGGTREKLFF.

The chain joins TRBV7-8 to TRBJ1-1, with 8 bases aligning to TRBD1. This CDR3 has 17 amino acids. Germline assignment: CDR1 SGHVS and CDR2 FQNEAQ. The J segment lost 0 bases and the V segment lost 0 bases, leaving 6 bases of the junction unmatched. The CDR3 protein is CASSLAGTGVMNTEAFF. The CDR3 coding sequence is TGTGCCAGCAGCTTAGCTGGGACAGGAGTCATGAACACTGAAGCTTTCTTT.

The gene calls are TRBV6-5 and TRBJ2-3; a weak D match, TRBD1 (6 bases). Looked up from germline, CDR1 is MNHEY and CDR2 is SVGAGI. This CDR3 region has 14 residues. The ends were cut back, 2 bases at V and 4 bases at J, with 10 bases in the middle. This chain's CDR3 is CASSYQGWADTQYF. CDR3 DNA: TGTGCCAGCAGTTACCAGGGGTGGGCAGATACGCAGTATTTT.

The rearrangement joins TRBV28 to TRBJ1-2, with D maybe TRBD1 (6 bases). This CDR3 is built from 15 residues. The germline V gene has CDR1 MDHEN and CDR2 SYDVKM. Trimming shortened V by 0 bases and J by 6 bases, and 14 bases separated the two germline ends. CDR3 loop: CASSLWLNREHGYTF. CDR3 in DNA: TGTGCCAGCAGTTTATGGTTGAACAGGGAACATGGCTACACCTTC.

The V call is TRBV14, the J call TRBJ2-7, with unresolved D. The CDR3 is made up of 11 amino acids. Trimming took 1 base from V and 6 from J, leaving 4 bases between them. Germline V CDR1 and CDR2: SGHDN, FVKESK. CDR3 residues: CASSQVGEQYF. CDR3 DNA sequence: TGTGCCAGCAGCCAAGTCGGCGAGCAGTACTTC.

The chain couples TRBV3-1 (or the pseudogene TRBV3-2) to TRBJ1-2, with TRBD1 identical over 10 bases. Losses at the gene ends were 2 bases for V and 8 bases for J; bases not matched to a gene: 8. CDR3 length equals 15 residues. Germline CDR1 is LGHDT and CDR2 is YNNKEL (reference sequence). The CDR3 spells CASSQPAGTGVGYTF. The CDR3 DNA follows: TGTGCCAGCAGCCAACCCGCCGGGACAGGGGTCGGCTACACCTTC.

This clone is a singleton in its sample. V and J are TRBV19 and TRBJ1-5; 7 bases match TRBD1. The germline gives CDR1 LNHDA, CDR2 SQIVND (reference sequence). V lost 6 bases and J lost 1; bases outside the gene matches: 6. The CDR3 is made up of 15 amino acids. CDR3 residues: CASRRGQVSNQPQHF. The CDR3 nucleotides are TGTGCCAGTAGAAGGGGGCAGGTAAGCAATCAGCCCCAGCATTTT.

The chain uses TRBV19 and TRBJ2-2; possibly TRBD1 for D (6 bases). Germline V gene lookup returns CDR1 LNHDA and CDR2 SQIVND (reference sequence). The V end lost 8 bases, the J end lost 7 bases, and 14 bases lay between the germline ends. The CDR3 sequence is 13 residues long. CDR3 protein: CASLKQGGGELFF. The CDR3 DNA reads TGTGCCAGTCTGAAACAGGGTGGCGGGGAGCTGTTTTTT.

The chain uses TRBV6-1 and TRBJ2-1, with 10 bases lining up with TRBD2. Germline trimming cut 6 bases from V and 7 bases from J; bases unmatched to any gene: 9. Germline-derived CDR1 and CDR2 are MNHNS and SASEGT. The CDR3 totals 15 residues. The CDR3 sequence: CASRVQVAGGNEQFF. The CDR3 DNA follows: TGTGCCAGCAGGGTTCAGGTAGCGGGAGGTAATGAGCAGTTCTTC.

The CDR3 spells CASSQDLSAGASGEQYF. In nucleotides, the CDR3 is TGTGCCAGCAGCCAAGACTTATCGGCAGGAGCCTCGGGGGAGCAGTACTTC. The chain combines TRBV14 with TRBJ2-7, with a possible D match to TRBD2 (5 bases). V was pared by 0 bases and J by 7 bases, with 22 bases between. Germline assignment: CDR1 SGHDN and CDR2 FVKESK. The CDR3 is 17 residues long.

The chain uses TRBV11-2 and TRBJ1-4; weak D call: TRBD1 (6 bases). The CDR3 extends over 15 amino acids. V was clipped by 5 bases and J by 3 bases, with 13 bases between them. Germline CDR1 is SGHAT and CDR2 is FQNNGV. In nucleotides, the CDR3 is TGTGCCAGCAGCCGGGGGGGGGCTGCTAATGAAAAACTGTTTTTT. Residues: CASSRGGAANEKLFF.